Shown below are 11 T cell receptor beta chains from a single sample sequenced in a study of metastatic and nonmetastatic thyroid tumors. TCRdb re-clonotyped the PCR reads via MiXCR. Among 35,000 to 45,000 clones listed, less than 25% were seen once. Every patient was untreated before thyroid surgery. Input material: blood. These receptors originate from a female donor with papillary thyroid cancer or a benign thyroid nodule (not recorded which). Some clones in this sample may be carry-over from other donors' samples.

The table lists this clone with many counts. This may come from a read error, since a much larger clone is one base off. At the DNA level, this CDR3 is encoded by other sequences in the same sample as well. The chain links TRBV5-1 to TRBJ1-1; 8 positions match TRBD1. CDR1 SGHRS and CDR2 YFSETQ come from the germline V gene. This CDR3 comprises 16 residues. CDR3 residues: CASSLGTGGMNTEAFF. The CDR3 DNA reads TGCGCCAGCAGCTTGGGAACAGGGGGAATGAACACTGAAGCCTTCTTT. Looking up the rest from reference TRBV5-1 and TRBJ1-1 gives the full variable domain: KAGVTQTPRYLIKTRGQQVTLSCSPISGHRSVSWYQQTPGQGLQFLFEYFSETQRNKGNFPGRFSGRQFSNSRSEMNVSTLELGDSALYLCASSLGTGGMNTEAFFGQGTRLTVV.

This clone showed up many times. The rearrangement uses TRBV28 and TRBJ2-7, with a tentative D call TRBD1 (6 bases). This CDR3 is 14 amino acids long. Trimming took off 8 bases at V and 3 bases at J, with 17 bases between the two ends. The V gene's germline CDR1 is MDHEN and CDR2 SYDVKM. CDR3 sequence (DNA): TGTGCCAGCCGGGACAATTACGATTACTACGAGCAGTACTTC. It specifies CASRDNYDYYEQYF.

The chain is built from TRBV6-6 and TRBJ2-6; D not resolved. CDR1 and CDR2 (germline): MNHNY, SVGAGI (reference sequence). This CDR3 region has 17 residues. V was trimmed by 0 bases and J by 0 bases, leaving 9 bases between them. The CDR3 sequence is CASSYSLSNSGANVLTF. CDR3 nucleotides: TGTGCCAGCAGTTACTCATTAAGTAACTCTGGGGCCAACGTCCTGACTTTC.

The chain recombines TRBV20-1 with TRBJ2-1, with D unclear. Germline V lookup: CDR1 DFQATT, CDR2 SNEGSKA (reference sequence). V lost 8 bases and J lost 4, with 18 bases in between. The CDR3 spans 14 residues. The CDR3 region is CSTPYGPRYNEQFF. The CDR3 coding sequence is TGCAGTACCCCCTACGGACCGAGGTACAATGAGCAGTTCTTC.

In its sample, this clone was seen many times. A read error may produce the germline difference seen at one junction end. CDR3: CANSRGPWTSGRLPNTGELFF. CDR3 nucleotides: TGTGCCAACAGTCGCGGCCCGTGGACTAGCGGGAGACTCCCGAACACCGGGGAGCTGTTTTTT. The chain couples TRBV6-4 to TRBJ2-2; the match to TRBD2 covers 13 bases. Germline assignment: CDR1 MRHNA and CDR2 SNTAGT. The CDR3 is 21 amino acids.

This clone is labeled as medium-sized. This chain's CDR3 is CASTFSHEQFF. In DNA form, the CDR3 reads TGTGCCAGCACCTTTAGCCATGAGCAGTTCTTC. The rearrangement uses TRBV6-1 and TRBJ2-1; D not certain. Germline assignment: CDR1 MNHNS and CDR2 SASEGT. Trimming took 7 bases from V and 8 from J, leaving 9 bases between them. The CDR3 consists of 11 residues.

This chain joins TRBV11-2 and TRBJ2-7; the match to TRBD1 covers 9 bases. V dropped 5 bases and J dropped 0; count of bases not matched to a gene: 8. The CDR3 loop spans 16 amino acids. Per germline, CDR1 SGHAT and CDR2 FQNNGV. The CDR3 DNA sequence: TGTGCCAGCAGCCCAATGGGACAGGGCACCTCCTACGAGCAGTACTTC. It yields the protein CASSPMGQGTSYEQYF.

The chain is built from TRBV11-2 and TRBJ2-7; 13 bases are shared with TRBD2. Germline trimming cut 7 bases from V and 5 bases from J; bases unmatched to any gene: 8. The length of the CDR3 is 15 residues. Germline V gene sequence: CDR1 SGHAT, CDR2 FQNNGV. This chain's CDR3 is CASTQLGLAGDEQYF. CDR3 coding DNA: TGTGCCAGCACCCAGCTAGGACTAGCGGGAGACGAGCAGTACTTC.

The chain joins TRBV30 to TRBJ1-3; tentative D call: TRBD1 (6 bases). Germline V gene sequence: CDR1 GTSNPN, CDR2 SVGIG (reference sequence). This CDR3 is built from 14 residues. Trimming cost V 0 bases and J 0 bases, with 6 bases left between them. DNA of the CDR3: TGTGCCTGGAGTGTAGGGGGCTCTGGAAACACCATATATTTT. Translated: CAWSVGGSGNTIYF. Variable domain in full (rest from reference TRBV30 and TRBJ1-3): SQTIHQWPATLVQPVGSPLSLECTVEGTSNPNLYWYRQAAGRGLQLLFYSVGIGQISSEVPQNLSASRPQDRQFILSSKKLLLSDSGFYLCAWSVGGSGNTIYFGEGSWLTVV.

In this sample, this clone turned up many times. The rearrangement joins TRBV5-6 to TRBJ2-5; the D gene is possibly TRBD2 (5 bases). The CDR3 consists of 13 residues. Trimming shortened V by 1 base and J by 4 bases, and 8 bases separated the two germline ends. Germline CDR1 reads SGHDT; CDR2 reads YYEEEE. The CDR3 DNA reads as TGTGCCAGCAGCTTGCGGACTGGAGAGACCCAGTACTTC. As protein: CASSLRTGETQYF.

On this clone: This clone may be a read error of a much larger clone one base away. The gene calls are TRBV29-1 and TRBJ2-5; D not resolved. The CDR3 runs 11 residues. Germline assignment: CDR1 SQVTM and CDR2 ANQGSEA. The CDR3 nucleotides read TGCAGCGTAGCGAACCAAGAGACCCACTACTTC. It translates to CSVANQETHYF.